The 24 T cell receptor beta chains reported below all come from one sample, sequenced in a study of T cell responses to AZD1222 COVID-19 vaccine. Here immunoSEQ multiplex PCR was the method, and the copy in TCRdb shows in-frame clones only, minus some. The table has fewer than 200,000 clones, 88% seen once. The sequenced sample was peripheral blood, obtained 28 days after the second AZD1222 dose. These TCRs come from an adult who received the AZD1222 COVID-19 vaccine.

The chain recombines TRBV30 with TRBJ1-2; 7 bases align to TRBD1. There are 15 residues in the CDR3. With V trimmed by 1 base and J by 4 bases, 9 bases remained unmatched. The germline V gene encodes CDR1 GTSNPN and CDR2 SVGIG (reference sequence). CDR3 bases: TGTGCCTGGAGTGCACACCCCAGGGGGGTCTATGGCTACACCTTC. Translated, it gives CAWSAHPRGVYGYTF. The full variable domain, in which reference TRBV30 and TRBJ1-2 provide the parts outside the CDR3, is SQTIHQWPATLVQPVGSPLSLECTVEGTSNPNLYWYRQAAGRGLQLLFYSVGIGQISSEVPQNLSASRPQDRQFILSSKKLLLSDSGFYLCAWSAHPRGVYGYTFGSGTRLTVV.

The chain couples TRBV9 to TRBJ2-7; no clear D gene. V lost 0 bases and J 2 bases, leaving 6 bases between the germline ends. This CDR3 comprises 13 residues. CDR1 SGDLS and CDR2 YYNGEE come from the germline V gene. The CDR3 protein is CASSVEETYEQYF. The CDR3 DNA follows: TGTGCCAGCAGCGTAGAGGAGACCTACGAGCAGTACTTC.

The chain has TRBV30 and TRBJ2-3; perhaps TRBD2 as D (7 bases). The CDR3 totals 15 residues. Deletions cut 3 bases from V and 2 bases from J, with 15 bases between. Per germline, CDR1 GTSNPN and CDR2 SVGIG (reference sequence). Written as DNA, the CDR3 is TGTGCCTGGAGCAAGGGGGGGGGCCCCACAGATACGCAGTATTTT. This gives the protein CAWSKGGGPTDTQYF.

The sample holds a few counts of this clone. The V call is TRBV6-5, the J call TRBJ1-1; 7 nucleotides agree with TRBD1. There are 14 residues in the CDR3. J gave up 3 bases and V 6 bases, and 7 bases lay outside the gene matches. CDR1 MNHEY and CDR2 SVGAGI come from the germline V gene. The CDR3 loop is CASRVQGVDTEAFF. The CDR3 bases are TGTGCCAGCAGGGTCCAGGGGGTCGACACTGAAGCTTTCTTT.

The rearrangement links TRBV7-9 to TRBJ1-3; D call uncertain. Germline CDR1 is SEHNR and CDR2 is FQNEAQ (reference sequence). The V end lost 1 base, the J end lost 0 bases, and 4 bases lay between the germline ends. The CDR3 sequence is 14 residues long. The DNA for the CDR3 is TGTGCCAGCAGCTTAGACAGCTCTGGAAACACCATATATTTT. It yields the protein CASSLDSSGNTIYF.

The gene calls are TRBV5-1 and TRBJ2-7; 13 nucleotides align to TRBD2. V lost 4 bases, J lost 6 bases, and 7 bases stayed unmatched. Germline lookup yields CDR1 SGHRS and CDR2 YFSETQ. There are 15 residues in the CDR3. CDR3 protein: CASSETSGGSGEQYF. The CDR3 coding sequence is TGCGCCAGCAGCGAGACTAGCGGGGGGTCCGGCGAGCAGTACTTC.

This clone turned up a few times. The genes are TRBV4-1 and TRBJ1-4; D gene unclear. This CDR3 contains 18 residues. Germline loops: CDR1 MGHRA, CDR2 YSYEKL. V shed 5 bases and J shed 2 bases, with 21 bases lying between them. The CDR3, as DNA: TGCGCCAGCAGCTCCCCTCGGGCTGCTAGAGGGACTAATGAAAAACTGTTTTTT. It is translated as CASSSPRAARGTNEKLFF.

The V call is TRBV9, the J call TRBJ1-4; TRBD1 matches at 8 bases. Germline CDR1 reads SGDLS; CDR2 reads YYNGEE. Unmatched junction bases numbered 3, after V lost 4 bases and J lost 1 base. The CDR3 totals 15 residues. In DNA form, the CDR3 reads TGTGCCAGCAGCACCACAGGGGGAACTAATGAAAAACTGTTTTTT. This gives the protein CASSTTGGTNEKLFF. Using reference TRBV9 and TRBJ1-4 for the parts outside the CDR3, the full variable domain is DSGVTQTPKHLITATGQRVTLRCSPRSGDLSVYWYQQSLDQGLQFLIQYYNGEERAKGNILERFSAQQFPDLHSELNLSSLELGDSALYFCASSTTGGTNEKLFFGSGTQLSVL.

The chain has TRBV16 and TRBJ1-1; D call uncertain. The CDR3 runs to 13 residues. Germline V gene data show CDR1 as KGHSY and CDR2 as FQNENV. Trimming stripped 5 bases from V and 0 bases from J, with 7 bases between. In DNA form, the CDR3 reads TGTGCCAGCAGCTACGGGGTGAACACTGAAGCTTTCTTT. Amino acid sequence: CASSYGVNTEAFF.

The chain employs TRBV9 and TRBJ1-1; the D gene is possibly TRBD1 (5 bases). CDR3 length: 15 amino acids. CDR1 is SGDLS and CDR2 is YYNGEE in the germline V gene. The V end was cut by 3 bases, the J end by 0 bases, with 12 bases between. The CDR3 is CASSAGPFMNTEAFF. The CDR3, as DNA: TGTGCCAGCAGCGCGGGACCGTTCATGAACACTGAAGCTTTCTTT.

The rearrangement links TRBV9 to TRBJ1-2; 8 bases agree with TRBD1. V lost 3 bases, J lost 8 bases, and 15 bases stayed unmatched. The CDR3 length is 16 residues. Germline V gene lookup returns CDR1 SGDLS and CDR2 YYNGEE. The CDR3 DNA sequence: TGTGCCAGCAGCGACCCCTTGGGACAGGTTACGGGGGGCTACACCTTC. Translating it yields CASSDPLGQVTGGYTF.

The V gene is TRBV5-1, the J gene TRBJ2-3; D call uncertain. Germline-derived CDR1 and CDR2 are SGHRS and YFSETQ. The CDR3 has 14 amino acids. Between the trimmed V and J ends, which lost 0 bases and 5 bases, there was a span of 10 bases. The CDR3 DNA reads TGCGCCAGCAGCTTGGAACTCCTCAGAGATACGCAGTATTTT. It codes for CASSLELLRDTQYF.

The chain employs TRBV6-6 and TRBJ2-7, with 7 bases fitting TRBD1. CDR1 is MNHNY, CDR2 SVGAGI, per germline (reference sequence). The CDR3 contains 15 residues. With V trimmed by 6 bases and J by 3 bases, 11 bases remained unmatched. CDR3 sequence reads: CASRQSDRDGYEQYF. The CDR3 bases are TGTGCCAGCAGACAATCTGACAGGGACGGCTACGAGCAGTACTTC.

CDR3 coding DNA: TGTGCCAGCAGCCATAATTCAGATACGCAGTATTTT. Translating gives CASSHNSDTQYF. The chain is built from TRBV5-4 and TRBJ2-3; D is ambiguous. Trimming left V 4 bases short and J 4 bases short, with 7 bases between. CDR1 SGHNT and CDR2 YYREEE come from the germline V gene (reference sequence). The CDR3 totals 12 residues.

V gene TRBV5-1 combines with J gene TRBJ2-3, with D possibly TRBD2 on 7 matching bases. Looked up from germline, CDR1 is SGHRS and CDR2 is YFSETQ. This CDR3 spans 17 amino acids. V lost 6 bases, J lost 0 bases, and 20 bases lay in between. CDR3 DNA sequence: TGCGCCAGCACCGTAGGGGGGGGGTCTACTAGCACAGATACGCAGTATTTT. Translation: CASTVGGGSTSTDTQYF.

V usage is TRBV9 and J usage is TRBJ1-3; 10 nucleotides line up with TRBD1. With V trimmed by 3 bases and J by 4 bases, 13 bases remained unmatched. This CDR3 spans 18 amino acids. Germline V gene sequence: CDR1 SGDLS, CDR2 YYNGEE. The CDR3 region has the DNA TGTGCCAGCAGCGCGGGAGGGGTGGGACAGGGGAAAGGAAACACCATATATTTT. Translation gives CASSAGGVGQGKGNTIYF.

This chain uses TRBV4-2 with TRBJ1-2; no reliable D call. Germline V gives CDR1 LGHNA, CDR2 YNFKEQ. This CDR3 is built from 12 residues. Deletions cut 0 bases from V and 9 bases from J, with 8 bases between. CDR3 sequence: CASSQERDRYTF. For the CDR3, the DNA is TGTGCCAGCAGCCAAGAGCGGGATCGCTACACCTTC.

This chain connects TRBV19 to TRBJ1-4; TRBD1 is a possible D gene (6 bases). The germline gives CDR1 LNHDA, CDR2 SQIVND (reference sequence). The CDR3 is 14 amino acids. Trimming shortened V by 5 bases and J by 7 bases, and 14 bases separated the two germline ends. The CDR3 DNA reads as TGTGCCAGTAGTTCACGACAGGTTACTGAAAAACTGTTTTTT. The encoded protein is CASSSRQVTEKLFF.

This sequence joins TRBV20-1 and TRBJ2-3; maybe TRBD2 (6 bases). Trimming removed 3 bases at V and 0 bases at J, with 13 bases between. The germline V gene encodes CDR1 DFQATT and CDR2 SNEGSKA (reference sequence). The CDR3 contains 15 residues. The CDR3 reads CSASLPLASTDTQYF. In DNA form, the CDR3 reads TGCAGTGCTAGTTTGCCGCTAGCGAGCACAGATACGCAGTATTTT.

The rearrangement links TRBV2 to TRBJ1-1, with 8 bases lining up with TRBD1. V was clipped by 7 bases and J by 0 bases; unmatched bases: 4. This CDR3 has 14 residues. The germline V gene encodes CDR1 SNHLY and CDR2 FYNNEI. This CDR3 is CASTWDRLNTEAFF. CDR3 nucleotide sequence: TGTGCCAGCACTTGGGACAGGCTGAACACTGAAGCTTTCTTT.

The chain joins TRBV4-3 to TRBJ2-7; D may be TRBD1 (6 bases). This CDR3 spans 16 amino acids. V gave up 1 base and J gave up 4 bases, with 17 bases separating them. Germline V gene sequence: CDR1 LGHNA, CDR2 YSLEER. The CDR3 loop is CASSQGNPGVGYEQYF. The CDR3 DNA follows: TGCGCCAGCAGCCAAGGGAACCCAGGGGTCGGGTACGAGCAGTACTTC.

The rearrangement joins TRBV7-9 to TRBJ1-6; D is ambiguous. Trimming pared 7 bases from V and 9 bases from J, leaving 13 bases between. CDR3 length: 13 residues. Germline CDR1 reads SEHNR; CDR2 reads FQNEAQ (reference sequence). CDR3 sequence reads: CASTDRERSPLHF. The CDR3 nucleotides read TGTGCCAGCACCGACCGCGAGCGTTCACCCCTCCACTTT.

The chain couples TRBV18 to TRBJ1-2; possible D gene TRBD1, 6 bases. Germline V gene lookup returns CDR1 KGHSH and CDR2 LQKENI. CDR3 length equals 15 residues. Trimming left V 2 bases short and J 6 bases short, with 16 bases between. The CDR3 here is CASSPGAGDRNGYTF. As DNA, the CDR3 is TGTGCCAGCTCACCAGGGGCAGGGGATAGGAATGGCTACACCTTC.

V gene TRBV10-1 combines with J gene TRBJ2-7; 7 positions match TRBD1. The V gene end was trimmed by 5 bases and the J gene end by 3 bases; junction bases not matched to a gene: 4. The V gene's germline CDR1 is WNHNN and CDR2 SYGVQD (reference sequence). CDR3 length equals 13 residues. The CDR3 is CASSPGTDYEQYF. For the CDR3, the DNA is TGCGCCAGCAGTCCCGGGACAGACTACGAGCAGTACTTC.